This TCR beta chain was identified during a study of cytomegalovirus exposure and HLA in healthy donors (TCRdb year 2017). Some background on the complete study: A later analysis indicated that the 130 or so validation repertoires were generated on the platform also employed for the 666 repertoires of the first cohort. The study aimed to test whether cataloging public T cell receptors could reveal signatures of past pathogen exposure. High-throughput TCR immunosequencing, statistical association of individual TCRs with disease status, and machine learning were combined to predict cytomegalovirus infection status. Besides the first cohort of some 670 subjects, a separate validation cohort made up of roughly 130 different subjects was used. General findings and caveats noted by the study authors: The authors suggested that the approach could potentially be extended to other disease states and immunological phenotypes. While some public TCRs were present in many individuals, most TCR sequences turned up only very rarely across donors. In both the original and validation cohorts, the classifier was reported to diagnose cytomegalovirus status with high specificity and sensitivity. Subsequent analysis determined that TCRs grouped into clusters in the first cohort also showed a tendency toward co-occurrence across the 120 or so validation repertoires, and roughly 95% of cluster scores exceeded 0. Three of the identified cytomegalovirus-associated TCR beta chains were confirmed in vitro to be specific for cytomegalovirus antigens. A total of around 150 TCR beta chains were listed by the study as associated with cytomegalovirus. A later analysis lacked HLA typing for the validation cohort, so it scored co-occurrence in that cohort across all 120 repertoires.

The germline V end is reduced by 1 base and the J end by 6 bases; junction bases left unmatched: 7. CDR1 is given as SNHLY and CDR2 as FYNNEI, both from the germline V gene. Including cysteine and phenylalanine, the CDR3 has 15 amino acids. Only the CDR3 DNA is retained, 45 bases long and in frame from the first base. On this clone: Its antigen is unknown. Base qualities are not provided; no much larger clone lies one nucleotide away.

The library was generated by the immunoSEQ multiplex PCR assay. As for the original processing: A statistical classification framework was developed to diagnose cytomegalovirus status using the catalog of TCR beta chain sequences. The clones in this table, taken by TCRdb from immuneACCESS, are in-frame only. Not every clone is retained; where verified, under half of the shortfall comes from an unresolved V gene, and the cause of the rest is unknown. V and J calls and clone size come straight from that table; D and trimming were deduced from the DNA. This sample holds under 150,000 clones; roughly nine tenths were observed only once. The ten largest clones take up just under 3% of the sample. The donors were included in the validation cohort of around 120 subjects, a group kept apart from the roughly 690-subject first cohort.

Recombination connected TRBV2 to TRBJ2-3, with 7 central nucleotides matching TRBD2. The sample taken for sequencing was PBMCs. The clonotype comes from a man between 18 and 29 years old in good health and CMV-seronegative. The nucleotide sequence reads TGTGCCAGCAGTGAAGGTCCAGCGGGGCCCGATACGCAGTATTTT. This gives the protein CASSEGPAGPDTQYF.